The present entry profiles one T cell receptor (beta chain) with its context. The antigen remains undetermined. The CDR3 is cut off 3 residues early in the read; its end comes from the germline J gene. Assay: immunoSEQ multiplex PCR; the TCRdb copy retains only in-frame clones and omits some. The repertoire shows 25,000 to 30,000 clones; the top ten hold under 20%. This specimen comes from a study of T cells in women clearing cervical HPV infection. Overall study context: For cases, blood was sampled a median 149 days after lesion detection, interquartile range roughly 85 to 200 days. HLA type could not be excluded as a confounder.

Findings of the study overall: Each sample's T-cell count was unknown, possibly confounding richness.

The germline gives CDR1 LGHNT, CDR2 FRNRAP. This CDR3 region has 14 residues. V lost 0 bases, J lost 5 bases, and 11 bases lay in between. The chain links TRBV12-5 to TRBJ2-7; D unclear. Sequences were obtained from blood buffy coat. The TCR was taken from a woman aged 18 to 75 with a cervical HPV16 infection that either progressed to CIN3+ or cleared (not recorded which). CDR3 in amino acids: CASGLVISQDEQYF. Incomplete CDR3 DNA: TGTGCTAGTGGTTTGGTAATTAGCCAAGACGAG. Full variable domain (rest looked up from reference TRBV12-5 and TRBJ2-7): DARVTQTPRHKVTEMGQEVTMRCQPILGHNTVFWYRQTMMQGLELLAYFRNRAPLDDSGMPKDRFSAEMPDATLATLKIQPSEPRDSAVYFCASGLVISQDEQYFGPGTRLTVT.